This T cell receptor beta chain was captured in a study of CD8 T cells in ankylosing spondylitis. Overall study findings and caveats: Enrichment of disease-linked clones was reportedly significant in matched ankylosing spondylitis synovial fluid. Eight or nine highly homologous variants made up a TCR beta motif that seemed to typify ankylosing spondylitis blood.

This clonotype was detected ten times or more. Its cognate antigen is unknown. Libraries of TCR beta came from quantitative 5'-RACE with molecular barcodes. Each CDR3 protein is one row after TCRdb ran MiXCR on the 5' RACE reads. The sample consists of more than 250,000 distinct CDR3 sequences, about 9.9% of them appearing once. This CDR3 region has 13 residues. Per germline, CDR1 MNHNS and CDR2 SASEGT. V was pared by 3 bases and J by 5 bases, with 10 bases between. This clonotype was obtained from a female donor with ankylosing spondylitis or in good health (not recorded which). The V and J genes are TRBV6-1 and TRBJ2-5, with D unresolved. What was sequenced was blood, either unsorted or a sorted T cell fraction (not recorded which). The CDR3 DNA follows: TGTGCCAGCAGTGATGAGGCCGAGGAGACCCAGTACTTC. Encoded protein: CASSDEAEETQYF.